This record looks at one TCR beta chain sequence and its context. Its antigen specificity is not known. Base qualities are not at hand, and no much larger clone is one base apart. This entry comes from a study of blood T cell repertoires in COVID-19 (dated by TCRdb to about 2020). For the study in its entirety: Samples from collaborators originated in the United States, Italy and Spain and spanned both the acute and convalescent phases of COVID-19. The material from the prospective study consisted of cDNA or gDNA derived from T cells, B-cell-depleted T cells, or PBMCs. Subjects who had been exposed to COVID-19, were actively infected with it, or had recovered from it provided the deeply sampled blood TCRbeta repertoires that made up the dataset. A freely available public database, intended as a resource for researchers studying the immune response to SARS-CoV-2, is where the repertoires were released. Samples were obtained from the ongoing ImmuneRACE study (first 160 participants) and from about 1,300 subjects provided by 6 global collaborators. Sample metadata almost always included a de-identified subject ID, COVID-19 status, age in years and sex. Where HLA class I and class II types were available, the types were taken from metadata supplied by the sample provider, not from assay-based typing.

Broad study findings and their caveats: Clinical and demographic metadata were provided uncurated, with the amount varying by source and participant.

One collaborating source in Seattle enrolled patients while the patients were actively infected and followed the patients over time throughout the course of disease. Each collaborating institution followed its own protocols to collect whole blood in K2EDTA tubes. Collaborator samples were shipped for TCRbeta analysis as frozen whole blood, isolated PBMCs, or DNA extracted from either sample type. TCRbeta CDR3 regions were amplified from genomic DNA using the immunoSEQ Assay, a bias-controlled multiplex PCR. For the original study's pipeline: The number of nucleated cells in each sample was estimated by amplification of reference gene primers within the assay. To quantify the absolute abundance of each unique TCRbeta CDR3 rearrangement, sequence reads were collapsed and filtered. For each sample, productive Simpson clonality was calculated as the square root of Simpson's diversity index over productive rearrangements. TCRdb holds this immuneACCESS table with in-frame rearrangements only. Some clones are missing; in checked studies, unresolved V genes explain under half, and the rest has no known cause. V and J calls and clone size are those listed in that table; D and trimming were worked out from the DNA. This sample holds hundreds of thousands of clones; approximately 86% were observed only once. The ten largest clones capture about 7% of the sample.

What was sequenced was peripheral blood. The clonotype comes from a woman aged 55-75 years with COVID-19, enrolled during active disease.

DNA sequence: TGTGCCAGCAGCTTGGACACCTACAATGAGCAGTTCTTC. It encodes CASSLDTYNEQFF. Recombination connected TRBV5-6 to TRBJ2-1, with the D gene not confidently named. Including cysteine and phenylalanine, the CDR3 has 13 amino acids. Only the CDR3 DNA is retained, 39 bases long and in frame from the first base. The junction carries 3 bases between V and J, which are trimmed by 0 bases and 2 bases respectively. Per the germline V gene, SGHDT is the CDR1 and YYEEEE is the CDR2.